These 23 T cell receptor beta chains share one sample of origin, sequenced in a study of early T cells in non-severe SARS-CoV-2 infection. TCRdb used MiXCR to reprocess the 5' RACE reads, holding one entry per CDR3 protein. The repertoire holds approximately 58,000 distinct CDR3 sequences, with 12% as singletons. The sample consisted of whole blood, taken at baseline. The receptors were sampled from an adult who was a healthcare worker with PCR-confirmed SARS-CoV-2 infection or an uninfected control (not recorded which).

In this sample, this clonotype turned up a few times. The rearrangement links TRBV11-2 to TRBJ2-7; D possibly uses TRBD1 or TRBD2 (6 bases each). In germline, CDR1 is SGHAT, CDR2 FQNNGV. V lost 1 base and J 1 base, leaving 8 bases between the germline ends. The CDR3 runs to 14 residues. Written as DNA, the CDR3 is TGTGCCAGCAGCTTAGGGGGGGCGTCCTACGAGCAGTACTTC. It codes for CASSLGGASYEQYF.

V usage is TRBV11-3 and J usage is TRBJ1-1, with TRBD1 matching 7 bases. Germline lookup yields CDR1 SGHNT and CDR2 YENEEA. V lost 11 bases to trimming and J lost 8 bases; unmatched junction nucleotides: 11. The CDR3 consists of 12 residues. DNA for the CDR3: TGTGCCGTCAAGGGGGCGGAGGCAGAAGCTTTCTTT. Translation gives CAVKGAEAEAFF.

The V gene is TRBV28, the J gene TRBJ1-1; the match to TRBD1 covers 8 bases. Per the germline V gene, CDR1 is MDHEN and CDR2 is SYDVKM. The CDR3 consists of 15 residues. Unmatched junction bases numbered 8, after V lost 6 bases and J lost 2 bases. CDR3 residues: CASSSPGTGNTEAFF. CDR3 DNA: TGTGCCAGCAGCTCACCCGGGACAGGAAACACTGAAGCTTTCTTT.

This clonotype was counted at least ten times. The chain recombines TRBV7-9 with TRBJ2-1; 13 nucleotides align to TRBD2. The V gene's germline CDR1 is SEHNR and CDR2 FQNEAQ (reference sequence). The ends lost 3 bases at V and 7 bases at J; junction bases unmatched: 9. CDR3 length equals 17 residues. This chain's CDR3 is CASSFSSTSGRVNEQFF. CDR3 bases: TGTGCCAGCAGCTTCTCCTCTACTAGCGGGAGGGTGAATGAGCAGTTCTTC.

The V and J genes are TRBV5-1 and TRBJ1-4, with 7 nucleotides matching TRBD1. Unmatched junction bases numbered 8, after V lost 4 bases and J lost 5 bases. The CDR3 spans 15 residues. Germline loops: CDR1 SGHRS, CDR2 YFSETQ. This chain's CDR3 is CASSLSGTENEKLFF. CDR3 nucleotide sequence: TGCGCCAGCAGCCTCTCCGGGACAGAGAATGAAAAACTGTTTTTT.

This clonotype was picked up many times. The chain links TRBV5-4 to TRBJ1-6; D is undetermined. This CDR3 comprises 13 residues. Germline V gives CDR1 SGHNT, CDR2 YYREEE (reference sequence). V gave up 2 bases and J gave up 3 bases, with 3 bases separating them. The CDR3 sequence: CASSFHYNSPLHF. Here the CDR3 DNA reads TGTGCCAGCAGCTTCCACTATAATTCACCCCTCCACTTT.

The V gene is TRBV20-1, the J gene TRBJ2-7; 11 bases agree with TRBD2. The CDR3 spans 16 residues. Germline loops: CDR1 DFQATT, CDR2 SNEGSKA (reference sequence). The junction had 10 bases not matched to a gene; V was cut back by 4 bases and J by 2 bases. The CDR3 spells CSAKSPTSGKPYEQYF. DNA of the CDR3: TGCAGTGCTAAGTCGCCGACTAGCGGGAAACCCTACGAGCAGTACTTC.

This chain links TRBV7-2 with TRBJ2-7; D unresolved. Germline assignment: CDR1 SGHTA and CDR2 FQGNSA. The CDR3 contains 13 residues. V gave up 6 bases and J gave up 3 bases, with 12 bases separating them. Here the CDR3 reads CASRLSGLYEQYF. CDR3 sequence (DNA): TGTGCCAGCAGATTATCCGGCCTCTACGAGCAGTACTTC.

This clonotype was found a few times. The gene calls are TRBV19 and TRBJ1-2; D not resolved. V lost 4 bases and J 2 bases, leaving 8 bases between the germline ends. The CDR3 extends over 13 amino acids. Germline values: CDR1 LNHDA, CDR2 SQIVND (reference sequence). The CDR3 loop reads CASSTTQNYGYTF. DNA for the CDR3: TGTGCCAGTAGTACCACACAGAACTATGGCTACACCTTC.

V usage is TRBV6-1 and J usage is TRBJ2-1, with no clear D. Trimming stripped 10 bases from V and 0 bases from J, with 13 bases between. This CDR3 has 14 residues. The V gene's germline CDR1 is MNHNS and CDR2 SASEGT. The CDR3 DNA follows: TGTGCCACTAACCAGTACAGCTCCTACAATGAGCAGTTCTTC. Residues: CATNQYSSYNEQFF.

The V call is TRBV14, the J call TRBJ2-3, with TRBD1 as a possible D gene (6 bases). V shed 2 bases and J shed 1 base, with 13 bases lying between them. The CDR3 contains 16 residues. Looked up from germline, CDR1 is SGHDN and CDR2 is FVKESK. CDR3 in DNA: TGTGCCAGCAGCCAAACCCGGGACACCCGCACAGATACGCAGTATTTT. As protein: CASSQTRDTRTDTQYF.

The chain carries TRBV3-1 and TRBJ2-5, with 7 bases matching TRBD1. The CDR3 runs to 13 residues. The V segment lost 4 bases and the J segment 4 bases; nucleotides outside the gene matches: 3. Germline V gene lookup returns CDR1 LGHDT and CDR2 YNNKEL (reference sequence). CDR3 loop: CASSRQGGETQYF. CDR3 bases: TGTGCCAGCAGCCGACAGGGCGGAGAGACCCAGTACTTC.

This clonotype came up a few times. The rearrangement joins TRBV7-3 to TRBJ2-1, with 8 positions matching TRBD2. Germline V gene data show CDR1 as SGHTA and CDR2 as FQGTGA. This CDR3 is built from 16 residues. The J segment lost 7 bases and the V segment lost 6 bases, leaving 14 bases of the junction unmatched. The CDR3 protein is CASRTRAGAVRNEQFF. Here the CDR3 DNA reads TGTGCCAGCAGGACCCGAGCGGGAGCCGTGCGAAATGAGCAGTTCTTC.

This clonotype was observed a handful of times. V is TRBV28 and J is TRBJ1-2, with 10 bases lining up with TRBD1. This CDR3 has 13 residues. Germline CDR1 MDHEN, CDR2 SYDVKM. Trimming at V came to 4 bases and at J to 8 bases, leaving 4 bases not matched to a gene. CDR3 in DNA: TGTGCCAGCAGTTGGACAGGGGGTCGAGGCTACACCTTC. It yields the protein CASSWTGGRGYTF.

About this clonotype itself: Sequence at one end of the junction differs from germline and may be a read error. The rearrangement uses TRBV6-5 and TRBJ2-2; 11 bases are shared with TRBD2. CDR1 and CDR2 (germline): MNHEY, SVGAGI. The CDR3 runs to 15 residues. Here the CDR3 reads CASRIAGGHTGELLF. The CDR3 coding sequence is TGTGCCAGCAGGATAGCGGGAGGGCACACCGGGGAGCTGCTTTTT.

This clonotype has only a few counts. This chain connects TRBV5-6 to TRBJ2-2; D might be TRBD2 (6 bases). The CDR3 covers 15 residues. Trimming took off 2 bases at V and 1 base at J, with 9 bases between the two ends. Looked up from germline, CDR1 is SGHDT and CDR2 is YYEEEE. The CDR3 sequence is CASSFGGMNTGELFF. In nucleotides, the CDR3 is TGTGCCAGCAGCTTCGGCGGGATGAACACCGGGGAGCTGTTTTTT.

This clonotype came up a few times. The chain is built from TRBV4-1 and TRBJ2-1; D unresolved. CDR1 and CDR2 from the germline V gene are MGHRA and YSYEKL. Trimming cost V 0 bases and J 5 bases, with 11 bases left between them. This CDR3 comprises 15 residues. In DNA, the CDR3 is TGCGCCAGCAGCCAAGAGCGAGGCAGAAACAATGAGCAGTTCTTC. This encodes CASSQERGRNNEQFF.

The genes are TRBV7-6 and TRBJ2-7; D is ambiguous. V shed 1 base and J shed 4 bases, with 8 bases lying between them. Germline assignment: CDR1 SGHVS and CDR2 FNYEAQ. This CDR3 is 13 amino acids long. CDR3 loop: CASSLESGYEQYF. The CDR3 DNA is TGTGCCAGCAGCTTAGAATCGGGTTACGAGCAGTACTTC.

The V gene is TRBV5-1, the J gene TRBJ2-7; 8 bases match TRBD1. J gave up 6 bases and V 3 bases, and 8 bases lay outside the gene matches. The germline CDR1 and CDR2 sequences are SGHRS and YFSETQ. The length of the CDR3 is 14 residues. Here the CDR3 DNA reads TGCGCCAGCAGCTCAAGGACGACAGGGGTCGAGCAGTACTTC. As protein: CASSSRTTGVEQYF.

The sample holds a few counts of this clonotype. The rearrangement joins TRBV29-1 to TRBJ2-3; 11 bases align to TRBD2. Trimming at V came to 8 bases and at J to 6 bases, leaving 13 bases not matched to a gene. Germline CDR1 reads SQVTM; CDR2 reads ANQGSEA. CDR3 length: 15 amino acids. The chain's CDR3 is CSSTRLAGMSDTQYF. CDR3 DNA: TGCAGCTCAACCAGACTAGCGGGAATGTCGGATACGCAGTATTTT.

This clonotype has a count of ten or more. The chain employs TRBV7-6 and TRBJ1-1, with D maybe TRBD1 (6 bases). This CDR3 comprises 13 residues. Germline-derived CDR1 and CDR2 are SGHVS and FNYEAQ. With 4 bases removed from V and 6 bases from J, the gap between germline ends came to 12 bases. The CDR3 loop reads CASSSRQAAEAFF. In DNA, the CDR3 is TGTGCCAGCAGCTCCCGACAGGCCGCTGAAGCTTTCTTT.

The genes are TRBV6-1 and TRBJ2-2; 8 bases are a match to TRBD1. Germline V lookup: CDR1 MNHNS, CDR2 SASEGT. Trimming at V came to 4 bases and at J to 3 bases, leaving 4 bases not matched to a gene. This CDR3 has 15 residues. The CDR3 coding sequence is TGTGCCAGCAGTGTGACAGGGGCAGACACCGGGGAGCTGTTTTTT. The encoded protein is CASSVTGADTGELFF.

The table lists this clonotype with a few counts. The DNA for the CDR3 is TGTGCCAGCAGCTACGTAAATAGCGAGCAGTACTTC. Amino acid sequence: CASSYVNSEQYF. This sequence joins TRBV7-2 and TRBJ2-7, with D uncertain. Trimming stripped 4 bases from V and 6 bases from J, with 10 bases between. In germline, CDR1 is SGHTA, CDR2 FQGNSA. The CDR3 has 12 amino acids.